Listed here is a single TCR beta chain. Its cognate antigen is unknown. These data are taken from a study of CD8+ T cells in alopecia areata. Study context: Patients given treatment had severity scored by the percentage of scalp area affected. General study results and limits: Both scalp clonality and the expanded CD8+ clones among the top 100 showed a significant decrease with tofacitinib. Normal-skin resident alphabeta T cells also appear among scalp sample sequences.

In each case, RNA was isolated and then reverse transcribed into cDNA as the sequencing template. TCRdb's table, derived via immunoSEQ multiplex PCR, lists solely in-frame clones and lacks some. The table shows about 190,000 clones, with about three fifths occurring only once. Treatment given: oral pan-JAK inhibitor, 5-10 mg twice daily. Patients with alopecia areata provided lesional scalp punch biopsies as well as peripheral blood. V lost 3 bases to trimming and J lost 5 bases; unmatched junction nucleotides: 9. There are 16 residues in the CDR3. Germline lookup yields CDR1 SGDLS and CDR2 YYNGEE. The genes are TRBV9 and TRBJ2-7; 12 bases line up with TRBD2. The receptor was derived from a human donor with alopecia areata. Sequenced here: CD4+ T cells sorted from blood, sampled at week 4, from a patient treated with tofacitinib. The CDR3 DNA sequence: TGTGCCAGCAGCGCCGCATGGACTAGCGGGAAAAACGAGCAGTACTTC. Residues: CASSAAWTSGKNEQYF.